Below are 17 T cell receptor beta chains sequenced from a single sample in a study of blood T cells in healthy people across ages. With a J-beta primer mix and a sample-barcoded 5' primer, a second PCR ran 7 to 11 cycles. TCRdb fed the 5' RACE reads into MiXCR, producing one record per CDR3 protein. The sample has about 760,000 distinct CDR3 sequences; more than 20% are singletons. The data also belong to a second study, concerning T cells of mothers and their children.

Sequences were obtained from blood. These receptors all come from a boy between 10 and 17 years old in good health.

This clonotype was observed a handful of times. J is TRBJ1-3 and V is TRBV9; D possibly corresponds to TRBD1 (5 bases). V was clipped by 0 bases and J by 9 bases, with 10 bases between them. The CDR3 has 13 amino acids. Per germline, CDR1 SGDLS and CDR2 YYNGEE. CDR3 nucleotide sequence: TGTGCCAGCAGCGTAGGAGGGGACGGCACCATATATTTT. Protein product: CASSVGGDGTIYF. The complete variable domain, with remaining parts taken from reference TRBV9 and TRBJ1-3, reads DSGVTQTPKHLITATGQRVTLRCSPRSGDLSVYWYQQSLDQGLQFLIQYYNGEERAKGNILERFSAQQFPDLHSELNLSSLELGDSALYFCASSVGGDGTIYFGEGSWLTVV.

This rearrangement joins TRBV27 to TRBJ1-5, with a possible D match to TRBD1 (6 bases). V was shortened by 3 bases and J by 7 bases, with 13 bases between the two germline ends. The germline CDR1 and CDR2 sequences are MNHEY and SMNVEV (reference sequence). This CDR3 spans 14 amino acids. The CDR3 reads CASSFEQGKQPQHF. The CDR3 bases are TGTGCCAGCAGTTTCGAACAGGGAAAACAGCCCCAGCATTTT.

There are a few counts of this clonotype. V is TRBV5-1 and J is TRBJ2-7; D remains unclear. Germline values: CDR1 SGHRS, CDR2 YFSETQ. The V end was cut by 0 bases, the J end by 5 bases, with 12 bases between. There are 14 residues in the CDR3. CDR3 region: CASSLGDGGDEQYF. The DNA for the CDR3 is TGCGCCAGCAGCTTGGGCGATGGTGGTGACGAGCAGTACTTC.

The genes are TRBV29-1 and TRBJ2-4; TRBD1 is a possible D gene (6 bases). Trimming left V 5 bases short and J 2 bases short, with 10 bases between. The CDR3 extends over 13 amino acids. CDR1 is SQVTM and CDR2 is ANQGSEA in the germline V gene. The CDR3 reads CSVRQVTKNIQYF. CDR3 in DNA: TGCAGCGTTCGACAGGTGACCAAAAACATTCAGTACTTC. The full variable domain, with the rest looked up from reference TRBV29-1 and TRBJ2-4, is SAVISQKPSRDICQRGTSLTIQCQVDSQVTMMFWYRQQPGQSLTLIATANQGSEATYESGFVIDKFPISRPNLTFSTLTVSNMSPEDSSIYLCSVRQVTKNIQYFGAGTRLSVL.

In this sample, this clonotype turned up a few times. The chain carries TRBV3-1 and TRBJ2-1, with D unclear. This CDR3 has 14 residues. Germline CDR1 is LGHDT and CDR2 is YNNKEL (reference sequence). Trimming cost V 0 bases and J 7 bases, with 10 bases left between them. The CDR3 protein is CASSQEYEPNEQFF. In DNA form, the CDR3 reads TGTGCCAGCAGCCAAGAATATGAGCCGAATGAGCAGTTCTTC.

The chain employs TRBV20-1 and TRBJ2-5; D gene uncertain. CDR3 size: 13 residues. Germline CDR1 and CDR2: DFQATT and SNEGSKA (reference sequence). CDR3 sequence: CGAADAVVETQYF. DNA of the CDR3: TGCGGCGCCGCCGACGCCGTTGTTGAGACCCAGTACTTC.

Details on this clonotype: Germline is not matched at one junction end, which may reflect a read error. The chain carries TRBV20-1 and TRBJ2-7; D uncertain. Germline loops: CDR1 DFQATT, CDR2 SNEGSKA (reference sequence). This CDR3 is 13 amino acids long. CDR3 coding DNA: TGCAGTGCTAGAGGTGGGAATACCTACGGGCAGTACTTC. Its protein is CSARGGNTYGQYF.

Here the CDR3 reads CASSLVAQQETQYF. CDR3 in DNA: TGTGCCAGCAGCTTGGTAGCGCAGCAAGAGACCCAGTACTTC. The chain couples TRBV7-2 to TRBJ2-5; perhaps TRBD2 as D (5 bases). Per germline, CDR1 SGHTA and CDR2 FQGNSA. The CDR3 loop spans 14 amino acids. V lost 3 bases and J lost 2, with 10 bases in between. Drawing the rest from reference TRBV7-2 and TRBJ2-5, the complete variable domain is GAGVSQSPSNKVTEKGKDVELRCDPISGHTALYWYRQSLGQGLEFLIYFQGNSAPDKSGLPSDRFSAERTGGSVSTLTIQRTQQEDSAVYLCASSLVAQQETQYFGPGTRLLVL.

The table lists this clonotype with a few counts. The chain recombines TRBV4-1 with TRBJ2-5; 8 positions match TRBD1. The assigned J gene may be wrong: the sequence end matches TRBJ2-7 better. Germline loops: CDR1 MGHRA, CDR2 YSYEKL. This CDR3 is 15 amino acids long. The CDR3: CASSHLDRAYYEQYF. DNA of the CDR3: TGCGCCAGCAGCCACTTGGACAGGGCTTACTACGAGCAGTACTTC.

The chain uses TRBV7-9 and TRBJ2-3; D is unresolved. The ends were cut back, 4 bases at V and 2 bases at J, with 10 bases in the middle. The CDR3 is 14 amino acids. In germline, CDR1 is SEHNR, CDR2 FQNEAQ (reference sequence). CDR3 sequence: CASSSVRPTDTQYF. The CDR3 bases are TGTGCCAGCAGCTCCGTACGGCCCACAGATACGCAGTATTTT.

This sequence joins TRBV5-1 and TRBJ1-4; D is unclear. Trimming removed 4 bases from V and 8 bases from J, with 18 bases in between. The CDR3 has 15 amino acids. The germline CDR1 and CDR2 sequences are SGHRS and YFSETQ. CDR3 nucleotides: TGCGCCAGCAGCCACGATCCGGGGATCCGAGAAAAACTGTTTTTT. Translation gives CASSHDPGIREKLFF. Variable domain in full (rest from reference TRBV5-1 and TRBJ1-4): KAGVTQTPRYLIKTRGQQVTLSCSPISGHRSVSWYQQTPGQGLQFLFEYFSETQRNKGNFPGRFSGRQFSNSRSEMNVSTLELGDSALYLCASSHDPGIREKLFFGSGTQLSVL.

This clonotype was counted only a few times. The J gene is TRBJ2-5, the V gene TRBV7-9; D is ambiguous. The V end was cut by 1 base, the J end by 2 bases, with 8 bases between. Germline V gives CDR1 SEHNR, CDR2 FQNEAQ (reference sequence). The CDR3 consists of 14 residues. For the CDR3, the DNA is TGTGCCAGCAGCTTAGTGGAAAGTCAAGAGACCCAGTACTTC. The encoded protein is CASSLVESQETQYF.

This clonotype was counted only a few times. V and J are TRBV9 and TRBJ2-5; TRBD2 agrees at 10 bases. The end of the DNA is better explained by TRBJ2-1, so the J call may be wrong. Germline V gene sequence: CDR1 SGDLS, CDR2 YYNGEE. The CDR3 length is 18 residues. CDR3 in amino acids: CASSVVPLLAGRYNEQFF. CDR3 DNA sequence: TGTGCCAGCAGCGTAGTGCCCCTACTAGCGGGGCGTTACAATGAGCAGTTCTTC.

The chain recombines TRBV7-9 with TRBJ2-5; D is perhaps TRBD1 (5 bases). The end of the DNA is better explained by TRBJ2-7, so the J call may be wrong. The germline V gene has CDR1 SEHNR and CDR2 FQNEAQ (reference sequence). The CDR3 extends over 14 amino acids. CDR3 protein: CASSLEETAYEQYF. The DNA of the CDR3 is TGTGCCAGCAGCTTAGAGGAGACAGCTTACGAGCAGTACTTC.

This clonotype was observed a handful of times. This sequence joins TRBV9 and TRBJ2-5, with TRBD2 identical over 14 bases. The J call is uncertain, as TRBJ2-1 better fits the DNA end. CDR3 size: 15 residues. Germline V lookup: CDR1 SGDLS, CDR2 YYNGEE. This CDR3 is CASSEGLAGENEQFF. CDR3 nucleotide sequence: TGTGCCAGCAGCGAGGGACTAGCGGGAGAAAATGAGCAGTTCTTC.

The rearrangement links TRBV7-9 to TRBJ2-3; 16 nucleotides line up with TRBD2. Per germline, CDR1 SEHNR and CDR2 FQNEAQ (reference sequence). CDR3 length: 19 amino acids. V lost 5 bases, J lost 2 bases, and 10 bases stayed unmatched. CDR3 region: CASSPKGLAGGRVTDTQYF. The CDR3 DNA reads TGTGCCAGCAGCCCGAAGGGACTAGCGGGGGGGCGCGTCACAGATACGCAGTATTTT.

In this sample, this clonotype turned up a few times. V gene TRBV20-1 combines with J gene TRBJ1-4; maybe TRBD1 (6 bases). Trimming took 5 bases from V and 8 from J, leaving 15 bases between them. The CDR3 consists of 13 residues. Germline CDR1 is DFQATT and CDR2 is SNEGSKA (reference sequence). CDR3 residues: CSAGTGLGEKLFF. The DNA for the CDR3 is TGCAGTGCTGGAACAGGGCTGGGGGAAAAACTGTTTTTT.